These T cell receptor beta chains were read from a single sample in a study of cytomegalovirus exposure and HLA in healthy donors. The repertoire was sequenced with immunoSEQ multiplex PCR; TCRdb's copy has only in-frame clones and lacks some. The sample comprises tens of thousands of clones, roughly 79% of which are singletons, and roughly 22% rests with the top ten. Sequencing was performed on PBMCs. These receptors all stem from a woman in her thirties or forties in good health and CMV-seropositive. The CDR3 runs from the conserved cysteine through the conserved F or W. D genes are given only for firm matches. Where a row states a size, it is once, few, many or the class of an expanded clone; other rows omit it.

>-|TRBD2|TRBV5-1|TRBJ2-7
TGCGCCAGCAGCCCGCACGGGACTAGCGGGGGGTACGAGCAGTACTTC
CASSPHGTSGGYEQYF
>-|TRBD1|TRBV30|TRBJ2-1
TGTGCCTGGGGACCTGACAGGGTTAGTGAGCAGTTCTTC
CAWGPDRVSEQFF
>-|TRBD2|TRBV6-4|TRBJ2-3
TGTGCCAGCAGGACGACTAGCGGGGGTACAGATACGCAGTATTTT
CASRTTSGGTDTQYF
>-|TRBD1|TRBV5-1|TRBJ2-7
TGCGCCAGCAGCGACCGGGACAGGGCCATCTACGAGCAGTACTTC
CASSDRDRAIYEQYF
>once|TRBD2|TRBV27|TRBJ2-1
TGTGCCAGCACCAAACTCGTCCCGATAGGGACTAGCGGGAGCTCAGTCCCCTACAATGAGCAGTTCTTC
CASTKLVPIGTSGSSVPYNEQFF
>once|TRBD2|TRBV5-1|TRBJ2-7
TGCGCCAGCAGCTTTACTAGCGGGTTACCCTACGAGCAGTACTTC
CASSFTSGLPYEQYF
>few|-|TRBV5-1|TRBJ2-3
TGCGCCAGCAGCTTGGCTACAGATACGCAGTATTTT
CASSLATDTQYF
>-|-|TRBV4-1|TRBJ1-2
TGCGCCAGCAGCCAAGAGGGGCGGCTAGTCGAGGGCTACACCTTC
CASSQEGRLVEGYTF
>many|TRBD1|TRBV27|TRBJ2-7
TGTGCCAGCAGGCGGACAGGGTCGTCCTACGAGCAGTACTTC
CASRRTGSSYEQYF
>once|-|TRBV5-6|TRBJ2-4
TGTGCCAGCAGCTTGGGGCCAGAGAGGGACATTCAGTACTTC
CASSLGPERDIQYF
>-|-|TRBV6-1|TRBJ1-6
TGTGCCAGCAGAGAGAATAGGGGTCATAATTCACCCCTCCACTTT
CASRENRGHNSPLHF
>-|-|TRBV5-6|TRBJ1-1
TGTGCCAGCAGCCCGGTCTCCCGGGAGACTGAAGCTTTCTTT
CASSPVSRETEAFF
>-|-|TRBV7-9|TRBJ1-3
TGTGCCAGCAGCGCTAACGTAATCTCTGGAAACACCATATATTTT
CASSANVISGNTIYF
>-|-|TRBV29-1|TRBJ2-1
TGCAGCGTTGCACAAACTACCCGCTCCTACAATGAGCAGTTCTTC
CSVAQTTRSYNEQFF